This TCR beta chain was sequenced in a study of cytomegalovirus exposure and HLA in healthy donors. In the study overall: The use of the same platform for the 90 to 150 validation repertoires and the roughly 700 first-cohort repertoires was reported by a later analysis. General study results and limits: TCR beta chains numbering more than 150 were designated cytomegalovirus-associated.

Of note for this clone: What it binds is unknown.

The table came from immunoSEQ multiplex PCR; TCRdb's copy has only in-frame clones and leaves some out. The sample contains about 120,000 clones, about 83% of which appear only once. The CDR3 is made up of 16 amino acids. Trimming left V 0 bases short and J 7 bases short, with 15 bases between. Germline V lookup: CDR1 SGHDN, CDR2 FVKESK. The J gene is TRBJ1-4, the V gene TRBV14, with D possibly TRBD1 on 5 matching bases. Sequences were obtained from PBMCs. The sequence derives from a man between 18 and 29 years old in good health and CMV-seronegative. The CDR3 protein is CASSQDLTGVGEKLFF. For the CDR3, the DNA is TGTGCCAGCAGCCAAGATCTGACGGGGGTGGGTGAAAAACTGTTTTTT.